This record concerns one T cell receptor beta chain sequence. The target antigen is unknown. These data come from a study of cytomegalovirus exposure and HLA in healthy donors. General study findings and limits: The authors confirmed in vitro that three CMV-associated chains were specific for CMV antigens. A list of 150 to 200 TCR beta chains associated with cytomegalovirus was given. The tendency of first-cohort TCR clusters to co-occur in the roughly 110 validation repertoires emerged from a later analysis. Many donors shared some public TCRs, even though most TCR sequences were rare.

Measured with immunoSEQ multiplex PCR; TCRdb has only the in-frame clones, and not every one. The repertoire has about 110,000 clones, more than 90% of them found once; the top ten carry 0.67%. CDR1 and CDR2 from the germline V gene are MNHEY and SVGAGI. V was pared by 5 bases and J by 7 bases, with 3 bases of the junction left unmatched. The CDR3 runs 13 residues. This TCR was recovered from a woman aged 18 to 35 in good health and CMV-seronegative. Source material: PBMCs. The V and J genes are TRBV6-5 and TRBJ1-2; 11 bases map to TRBD1. The CDR3: CASSRGTGGGYTF. CDR3 DNA: TGTGCCAGCAGTCGCGGGACAGGGGGTGGCTACACCTTC.